This T cell receptor beta chain comes out of a study of OX40 agonist ivuxolimab in advanced cancers. Study-level information: The patients received agonistic anti-OX40 (CD134) antibody ivuxolimab.

Findings and limits, study-wide: Blood T cells, both CD4+ and CD8+, expanded clonally by week 6 at 0.1 to 3.0 mg/kg. Expansion of clones was among the lowest in partial responders at 0.1-3.0 mg/kg.

The data were produced by immunoSEQ multiplex PCR, yet TCRdb's version contains in-frame clones alone and is incomplete. The sample contains 90,000 to 150,000 clones, roughly nine tenths of which appear only once. Unmatched junction bases numbered 14, after V lost 4 bases and J lost 0 bases. CDR3 size: 18 residues. Germline CDR1 is MDHEN and CDR2 is SYDVKM. Comments on this clone: What it recognizes is unknown.

This chain uses TRBV28 with TRBJ1-2, with 7 nucleotides matching TRBD1. This clonotype originated in an adult with an advanced solid tumor such as melanoma, head and neck, liver or kidney cancer. This specimen consisted of CD4+ or CD8+ T cells sorted from blood, obtained in a trial of the OX40 agonist ivuxolimab. CDR3: CASSSPRGRGDPNYGYTF. The CDR3 DNA reads as TGTGCCAGCAGTTCCCCAAGGGGGCGAGGGGATCCTAACTATGGCTACACCTTC.